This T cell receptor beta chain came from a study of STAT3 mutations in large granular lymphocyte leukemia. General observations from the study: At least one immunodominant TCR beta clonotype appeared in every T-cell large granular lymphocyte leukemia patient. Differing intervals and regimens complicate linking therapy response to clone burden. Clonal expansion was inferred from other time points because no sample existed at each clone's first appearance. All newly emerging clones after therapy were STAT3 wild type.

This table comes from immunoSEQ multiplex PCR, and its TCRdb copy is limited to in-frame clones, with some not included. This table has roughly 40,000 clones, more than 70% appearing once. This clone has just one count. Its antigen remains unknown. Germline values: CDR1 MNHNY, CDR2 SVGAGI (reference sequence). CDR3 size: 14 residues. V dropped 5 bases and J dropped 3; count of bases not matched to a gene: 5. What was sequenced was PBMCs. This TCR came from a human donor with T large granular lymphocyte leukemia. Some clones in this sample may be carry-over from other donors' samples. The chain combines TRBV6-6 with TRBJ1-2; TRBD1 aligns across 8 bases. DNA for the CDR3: TGTGCCAGCAGTGACAGGGGTATTGACTATGGCTACACCTTC. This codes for CASSDRGIDYGYTF.